One sample yielded the 30 T cell receptor beta chains listed below, sequenced in a study of T cell repertoires in cytomegalovirus infection (dated by TCRdb to between 2017 and 2020). The sequencer listed for this sample is Illumina HiSeq 1500. Using fastp at Q25 and MiXCR, TCRdb reprocessed the public reads and kept productive beta chains. Duplicate CDR3 protein sequences are folded into a single record with the most common DNA and genes. This sample lists 400,000 or so distinct CDR3 sequences; roughly 31% were detected once. The ten largest clones capture approximately 13% of the sample. Sample: PBMCs. The source is a human donor in good health (CMV status not recorded). Some clones in this sample may be carry-over from other donors' samples.

There are many counts of this clonotype. The chain couples TRBV7-2 to TRBJ1-3; no reliable D call. This CDR3 has 15 residues. The germline V gene encodes CDR1 SGHTA and CDR2 FQGNSA. The ends were cut back, 5 bases at V and 4 bases at J, with 15 bases in the middle. CDR3 in DNA: TGTGCCAGCAGCCTCAACTTTAACTCCGGAAACACCATATATTTT. This translates into CASSLNFNSGNTIYF.

Worth noting for this clonotype: This may be a read error, as it is one base from a much larger clone. The chain links TRBV12-3 or TRBV12-4 to TRBJ2-1; 7 bases align to TRBD2. The CDR3 loop spans 16 amino acids. The V and J ends lost 6 bases and 3 bases, in that order; junction bases with no gene match: 11. CDR3 nucleotides: TGTGCCAGCAGCCTCGGGACTAACGTAAACTACAATGAGCAGTTCTTC. Protein product: CASSLGTNVNYNEQFF.

This clonotype was found many times. CDR3 region: CASSLESRTNYGYTF. The CDR3 DNA reads as TGTGCCAGCAGCTTAGAGTCCCGGACTAACTATGGCTACACCTTC. This chain links TRBV7-2 with TRBJ1-2, with D uncertain. V lost 1 base, J lost 0 bases, and 9 bases lay in between. The CDR3 loop spans 15 amino acids. CDR1 is SGHTA, CDR2 FQGNSA, per germline.

This rearrangement joins TRBV28 to TRBJ1-5, with D possibly being TRBD1 (5 bases). Germline loops: CDR1 MDHEN, CDR2 SYDVKM. The V end lost 7 bases, the J end lost 3 bases, and 13 bases lay between the germline ends. The CDR3 runs 14 residues. This chain's CDR3 is CASTAGFDNQPQHF. CDR3 nucleotides: TGTGCCAGCACCGCAGGGTTTGACAATCAGCCCCAGCATTTT.

A note on this clonotype: As the CDR3 is not closed by the conserved phenylalanine or tryptophan, this likely results from a read error. V usage is TRBV7-6 and J usage is TRBJ2-2; maybe TRBD1 (5 bases). The CDR3 is made up of 17 amino acids. Germline V gene lookup returns CDR1 SGHVS and CDR2 FNYEAQ. The CDR3 sequence is CASSSHLGLEEAGELFP. DNA for the CDR3: TGTGCCAGCAGCTCACACCTGGGGCTTGAAGAGGCCGGTGAGCTGTTTCCT.

This chain connects TRBV20-1 to TRBJ2-1; TRBD1 or TRBD2 may be the D gene (7 bases each). V dropped 3 bases and J dropped 7 bases, with 22 bases sitting between them. This CDR3 has 16 residues. Germline V gives CDR1 DFQATT, CDR2 SNEGSKA (reference sequence). CDR3 amino acids: CSARGGERGRGNEQFF. The CDR3 bases are TGCAGTGCTAGGGGGGGGGAGCGGGGCAGGGGGAATGAGCAGTTCTTC.

This clonotype was seen more than once but under ten times. This chain links TRBV28 with TRBJ1-2; TRBD1 aligns across 12 bases. The CDR3 contains 14 residues. The germline gives CDR1 MDHEN, CDR2 SYDVKM. The V and J ends lost 10 bases and 8 bases, in that order; junction bases with no gene match: 11. The CDR3 here is CATHGTGGTKGYTF. DNA of the CDR3: TGTGCCACCCATGGGACAGGGGGCACCAAAGGCTACACCTTC.

V is TRBV28 and J is TRBJ2-7; D not resolved. Per the germline V gene, CDR1 is MDHEN and CDR2 is SYDVKM. V shed 5 bases and J shed 0 bases, with 14 bases lying between them. This CDR3 contains 15 residues. The CDR3 protein is CASSPESIFSYEQYF. The CDR3 DNA reads as TGTGCCAGCAGTCCAGAGAGTATTTTCTCCTACGAGCAGTACTTC.

This rearrangement joins TRBV12-3 or TRBV12-4 to TRBJ1-4; D gene ambiguous. V was cut by 7 bases and J by 0 bases, with 9 bases left in between. There are 14 residues in the CDR3. The CDR3 nucleotides are TGTGCCAGCACTAAGATGGCAACTAATGAAAAACTGTTTTTT. Amino acid sequence: CASTKMATNEKLFF.

This clonotype was counted a single time. The chain carries TRBV6-4 and TRBJ2-3, with TRBD2 matching 9 bases. With V trimmed by 3 bases and J by 2 bases, 6 bases remained unmatched. The germline CDR1 and CDR2 sequences are MRHNA and SNTAGT. The CDR3 length is 16 residues. CDR3 sequence: CASSECSGGFTDTQYF. CDR3 nucleotides: TGTGCCAGCAGTGAATGTAGCGGGGGATTCACAGATACGCAGTATTTT.

On this clonotype itself: The conserved closing phenylalanine or tryptophan is absent in this CDR3, likely reflecting a read error. The chain links TRBV4-1 to TRBJ1-6; D perhaps matches TRBD1 (6 bases). CDR1 is MGHRA, CDR2 YSYEKL, per germline. The CDR3 covers 18 residues. The CDR3 DNA sequence: TGCGCTAGCAGCCAAGAGGGGGACGGGAGCTCCTATAATTCACCCCTCCACTTG. Residues: CASSQEGDGSSYNSPLHL.

The V gene is TRBV5-1, the J gene TRBJ2-5; the D is unclear. Germline CDR1 reads SGHRS; CDR2 reads YFSETQ. The CDR3 consists of 15 residues. V lost 0 bases to trimming and J lost 1 base, with 10 bases between them. This chain's CDR3 is CASSLGSPSQETQYF. The CDR3 DNA reads as TGCGCCAGCAGCTTGGGGAGCCCCTCCCAAGAGACCCAGTACTTC. Together with reference TRBV5-1 and TRBJ2-5, the CDR3 gives the full variable domain: KAGVTQTPRYLIKTRGQQVTLSCSPISGHRSVSWYQQTPGQGLQFLFEYFSETQRNKGNFPGRFSGRQFSNSRSEMNVSTLELGDSALYLCASSLGSPSQETQYFGPGTRLLVL.

This clonotype appeared a few times. This chain uses TRBV4-1 with TRBJ2-4, with 7 bases fitting TRBD1. In germline, CDR1 is MGHRA, CDR2 YSYEKL. With V trimmed by 2 bases and J by 0 bases, 19 bases remained unmatched. This CDR3 has 21 residues. CDR3 nucleotide sequence: TGCGCCAGCAGCCAACACCCTGTCTGGGACAGAGACTTGATAGCCAAAAACATTCAGTACTTC. This translates into CASSQHPVWDRDLIAKNIQYF.

The chain joins TRBV29-1 to TRBJ2-6, with 9 nucleotides matching TRBD1. The CDR3 is 18 amino acids. Trimming cost V 6 bases and J 4 bases; bases outside gene matches: 16. Germline loops: CDR1 SQVTM, CDR2 ANQGSEA. CDR3 DNA: TGCAGCGTCCCCGGCGGGACAGGGTGGGACCGGGGGGCCAACGTCCTGACTTTC. Translated: CSVPGGTGWDRGANVLTF.

This clonotype was found a few times. The rearrangement joins TRBV12-3 or TRBV12-4 to TRBJ2-1; 9 nucleotides agree with TRBD1. CDR3 length equals 15 residues. Trimming at V came to 6 bases and at J to 4 bases, leaving 7 bases not matched to a gene. This CDR3 is CASSGGDRAYNEQFF. The CDR3 nucleotides read TGTGCCAGCAGCGGAGGGGACAGGGCTTACAATGAGCAGTTCTTC.

The chain employs TRBV6-1 and TRBJ1-6; D unclear. CDR1 is MNHNS and CDR2 is SASEGT in the germline V gene. V lost 8 bases, J lost 3 bases, and 8 bases lay in between. This CDR3 is built from 13 residues. The CDR3 nucleotides are TGTGCCAGCGCTGGGAGCTATAATTCACCCCTCCACTTT. Translation gives CASAGSYNSPLHF.

To note about this clonotype: Compared with germline, one end of the junction differs, possibly owing to a read error. The chain has TRBV11-2 and TRBJ1-1; 7 bases are a match to TRBD1. The CDR3 has 14 residues. Germline values: CDR1 SGHAT, CDR2 FQNNGV. CDR3 region: CASSPGQKNTEAVF. DNA of the CDR3: TGTGCCAGCAGCCCGGGACAGAAGAACACGGAAGCTGTCTTT. The complete variable domain, with remaining parts taken from reference TRBV11-2 and TRBJ1-1, reads EAGVAQSPRYKIIEKRQSVAFWCNPISGHATLYWYQQILGQGPKLLIQFQNNGVVDDSQLPKDRFSAERLKGVDSTLKIQPAKLEDSAVYLCASSPGQKNTEAVFGQGTRLTVV.

There are a few counts of this clonotype. The chain uses TRBV12-5 and TRBJ2-5; 11 bases are shared with TRBD2. This CDR3 has 18 residues. V was pared by 4 bases and J by 5 bases, with 15 bases of the junction left unmatched. CDR1 and CDR2 (germline): LGHNT, FRNRAP. This CDR3 reads CASGSGRWLAGGEETQYF. CDR3 DNA: TGTGCTAGTGGTTCCGGGAGGTGGCTAGCGGGGGGTGAGGAGACCCAGTACTTC.

This clonotype was seen more than once but under ten times. J is TRBJ2-3 and V is TRBV30; 7 nucleotides line up with TRBD1. Germline-derived CDR1 and CDR2 are GTSNPN and SVGIG (reference sequence). This CDR3 is 16 amino acids long. The V gene end was trimmed by 1 base and the J gene end by 4 bases; junction bases not matched to a gene: 11. The CDR3 DNA follows: TGTGCCTGGAGTGGGGGGACAGTTGGAGAATCAGATACGCAGTATTTT. Encoded protein: CAWSGGTVGESDTQYF.

This clonotype has more than one count but fewer than ten. The chain recombines TRBV28 with TRBJ1-1; 11 bases align to TRBD1. Germline V gene lookup returns CDR1 MDHEN and CDR2 SYDVKM. This CDR3 region has 15 residues. V was clipped by 5 bases and J by 7 bases; unmatched bases: 9. The CDR3 loop reads CASSPLGQGAGEAFF. Written as DNA, the CDR3 is TGTGCCAGCAGTCCCCTCGGACAGGGGGCGGGTGAAGCTTTCTTT.

This clonotype was recorded many times. This chain uses TRBV7-2 with TRBJ2-7, with TRBD2 matching 8 bases. CDR3 length: 15 residues. Per germline, CDR1 SGHTA and CDR2 FQGNSA. V gave up 0 bases and J gave up 2 bases; unmatched junction bases: 3. This CDR3 is CASSLAGGRPYEQYF. The CDR3 coding sequence is TGTGCCAGCAGCTTAGCGGGCGGGAGGCCCTACGAGCAGTACTTC.

V gene TRBV20-1 combines with J gene TRBJ1-4, with D perhaps matching TRBD1 (6 bases). Germline values: CDR1 DFQATT, CDR2 SNEGSKA (reference sequence). The CDR3 spans 13 residues. The CDR3 bases are TGCACCTTAAGGGGGACGACGGGTGAAAAACTGTTTTTT. It is translated as CTLRGTTGEKLFF.

The chain couples TRBV7-9 to TRBJ2-7; D is possibly TRBD1 (5 bases). The ends were cut back, 3 bases at V and 0 bases at J, with 15 bases in the middle. The CDR3 contains 16 residues. CDR1 and CDR2 (germline): SEHNR, FQNEAQ (reference sequence). The CDR3 DNA sequence: TGTGCCAGCAGCTTGACCTCGACAGAGAGCTCCTACGAGCAGTACTTC. It is translated as CASSLTSTESSYEQYF.

This clonotype has a handful of counts. The chain carries TRBV5-1 and TRBJ2-7; D is possibly TRBD1 (6 bases). The ends were cut back, 4 bases at V and 6 bases at J, with 20 bases in the middle. The CDR3 runs to 15 residues. CDR1 and CDR2 from the germline V gene are SGHRS and YFSETQ. The chain's CDR3 is CASSQGAQGQREQYF. CDR3 in DNA: TGCGCCAGCAGCCAAGGGGCACAGGGCCAACGCGAGCAGTACTTC.

The rearrangement uses TRBV11-2 and TRBJ2-5, with 10 bases matching TRBD2. Germline V gene data show CDR1 as SGHAT and CDR2 as FQNNGV. This CDR3 spans 18 amino acids. V lost 0 bases to trimming and J lost 4 bases; unmatched junction nucleotides: 11. The CDR3 sequence: CASSLDVSGGPRGETQYF. The CDR3, as DNA: TGTGCCAGCAGCTTAGATGTTAGCGGGGGGCCACGGGGAGAGACCCAGTACTTC.

This clonotype was seen only a few times. The CDR3, as DNA: TGCAGCGTGGGCAGGGACGGAACTAATGAAAAACTGTTTTTT. Residues: CSVGRDGTNEKLFF. The rearrangement uses TRBV29-1 and TRBJ1-4; TRBD1 is a possible D gene (5 bases). Trimming removed 6 bases at V and 1 base at J, with 12 bases between. The CDR3 runs to 14 residues. Germline V lookup: CDR1 SQVTM, CDR2 ANQGSEA.

Note on this clonotype: A much larger clone differs by one base, so this may be a read error. The J gene is TRBJ2-3, the V gene TRBV7-8, with D perhaps TRBD2 (5 bases). This CDR3 spans 15 amino acids. Germline lookup yields CDR1 SGHVS and CDR2 FQNEAQ. In nucleotides, the CDR3 is TGTGCCAGGAGCTCCTGGACTGACGGGTCAGCTACGCAGTATTTT. Protein: CARSSWTDGSATQYF.

This clonotype came up a few times. The V call is TRBV4-1, the J call TRBJ1-5; tentatively, D is TRBD1 (6 bases). The CDR3 extends over 15 amino acids. Germline V CDR1 and CDR2: MGHRA, YSYEKL. With 4 bases removed from V and 1 base from J, the gap between germline ends came to 11 bases. The CDR3 protein is CASSPRTESNQPQHF. CDR3 DNA: TGCGCCAGCAGCCCTAGGACAGAAAGCAATCAGCCCCAGCATTTT.

Note on this clonotype: Germline is not matched at one junction end, which may reflect a read error. The gene calls are TRBV12-3 or TRBV12-4 and TRBJ1-3, with 9 bases matching TRBD1. The CDR3 has 16 residues. The CDR3 sequence is CASSRTGAGTGNTISF. The CDR3 DNA is TGTGCCAGCAGCAGGACAGGGGCGGGTACTGGAAACACCATATCTTTT.

V gene TRBV5-4 combines with J gene TRBJ2-3; no definite D call. Germline CDR1 is SGHNT and CDR2 is YYREEE (reference sequence). There are 15 residues in the CDR3. V lost 4 bases and J lost 6, with 18 bases in between. The CDR3 loop is CASSPKPRLMDTQYF. The CDR3 DNA reads TGTGCCAGCAGCCCCAAACCCCGGTTGATGGATACGCAGTATTTT.